This is a list of T cell receptor beta chains from one sample in a study of graft-versus-host responses after intestinal transplantation. Sequenced by immunoSEQ multiplex PCR; TCRdb stores in-frame clones only, minus some. Of 77,000 or so clones listed, around 93% were seen once; the top ten hold under 0.85%. Specimen: PBMCs, collected 98 days after intestinal transplantation. These receptors came from a human patient who received an intestinal transplant, so some T cells may come from the graft donor. The CDR3 runs from the conserved cysteine through the conserved F or W. The order of the fields is V gene, clone size, D gene, J gene, CDR3 DNA, CDR3 protein. A D gene is named only where the DNA matches it firmly. Expanded clones get a size class; other rows say once, few or many, or leave the size out.

>TRBV6-5|NA|NA|TRBJ1-1
TGTGCCAGCAGTTACTCGAGGGCCGGCGCTGAAGCTTTCTTT
CASSYSRAGAEAFF
>TRBV5-1|NA|NA|TRBJ2-3
TGCGCCAGCAGCTTGGCCGGTTCCGATACGCAGTATTTT
CASSLAGSDTQYF
>TRBV5-5|NA|NA|TRBJ1-5
TGTGCCAGCAGCTTAAGTGCGTACGAAATTGAGCCCCAGCATTTT
CASSLSAYEIEPQHF
>TRBV19|NA|TRBD1|TRBJ1-1
TGTGCCAGTAGTACGACAGGGTTCGGGATAATGGTAATGAACACTGAAGCTTTCTTT
CASSTTGFGIMVMNTEAFF
>TRBV4-1|once|NA|TRBJ2-7
TGCGCCAGCAGTCCTCTGGGCAACCCCGGGGACGAGCAGTACTTC
CASSPLGNPGDEQYF
>TRBV25-1|NA|NA|TRBJ1-3
TGTGCCAGCAGTGAATACTCTGGAAACACCATATATTTT
CASSEYSGNTIYF
>TRBV18|NA|NA|TRBJ1-3
TGTGCCAGCTCACCAGGGAGGCTTGGAAACACCATATATTTT
CASSPGRLGNTIYF
>TRBV19|NA|TRBD1|TRBJ1-2
TGTGCCAGTAGTTGGGACAGTAGGCACTATGGCTACACCTTC
CASSWDSRHYGYTF
>TRBV7-2|NA|NA|TRBJ2-7
TGTGCCAGCAGCTCGACAGTTACCTACGAGCAGTACTTC
CASSSTVTYEQYF
>TRBV6-5|NA|NA|TRBJ2-2
TGTGCCAGCAGTTACGGGACACCACTATACACCGGGGAGCTGTTTTTT
CASSYGTPLYTGELFF
>TRBV6-1|NA|TRBD2|TRBJ2-5
TGTGCCAGCAGCGCTTCGGGGGGGAGGGGAGAGACCCAGTACTTC
CASSASGGRGETQYF
>TRBV12-5|NA|NA|TRBJ1-2
TGTGCTAGTGGTTTACAGGGAGGGCATGGCTACACCTTC
CASGLQGGHGYTF
>TRBV6-1|NA|TRBD1|TRBJ2-7
TGTGCCAGCAGCTGGGACAGGGGATACGAGCAGTACTTC
CASSWDRGYEQYF
>TRBV23-1|NA|TRBD1|TRBJ1-2
TGCGCCAGCAGTCTGGGGGGACAGGGGAAGATCTATGGCTACACCTTC
CASSLGGQGKIYGYTF
>TRBV11-3|NA|NA|TRBJ2-7
TGTGCCAGCAGCTTAGGAGGTGGGAGTGAGTACGAGCAGTACTTC
CASSLGGGSEYEQYF
>TRBV5-4|NA|TRBD1|TRBJ1-5
TGTGCCAGCAGCCCCCTCGACTCCGGGACAGGGGGTGAGAATCAGCCCCAGCATTTT
CASSPLDSGTGGENQPQHF
>TRBV6-5|NA|NA|TRBJ2-2
TGTGCCAGCAGTTACGGGAGACGGGAGCTGTTTTTT
CASSYGRRELFF
>TRBV2|NA|TRBD2|TRBJ2-5
TGTGCCAGCAGCGTTCCATGGGGGGGAGAGACCCAGTACTTC
CASSVPWGGETQYF